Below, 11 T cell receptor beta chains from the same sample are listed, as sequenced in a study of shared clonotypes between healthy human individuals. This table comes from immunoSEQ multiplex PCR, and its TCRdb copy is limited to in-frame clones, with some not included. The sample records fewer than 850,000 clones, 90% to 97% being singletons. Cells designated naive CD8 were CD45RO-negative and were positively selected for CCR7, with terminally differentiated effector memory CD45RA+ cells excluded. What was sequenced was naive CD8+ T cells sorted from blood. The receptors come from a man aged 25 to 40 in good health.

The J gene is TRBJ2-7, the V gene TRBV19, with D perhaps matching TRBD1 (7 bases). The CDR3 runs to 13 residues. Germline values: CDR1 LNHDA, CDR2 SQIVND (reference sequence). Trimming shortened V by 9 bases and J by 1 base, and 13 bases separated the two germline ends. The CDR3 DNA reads TGTGCCAGCTACAGGGGAGGATCCTACGAGCAGTACTTC. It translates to CASYRGGSYEQYF.

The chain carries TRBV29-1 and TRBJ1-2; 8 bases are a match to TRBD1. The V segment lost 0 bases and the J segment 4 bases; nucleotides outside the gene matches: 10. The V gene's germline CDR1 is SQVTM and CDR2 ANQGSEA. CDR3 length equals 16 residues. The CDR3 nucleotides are TGCAGCGTTGAAGAGGTAGATGTTGGACAGGGCTATGGCTACACCTTC. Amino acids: CSVEEVDVGQGYGYTF.

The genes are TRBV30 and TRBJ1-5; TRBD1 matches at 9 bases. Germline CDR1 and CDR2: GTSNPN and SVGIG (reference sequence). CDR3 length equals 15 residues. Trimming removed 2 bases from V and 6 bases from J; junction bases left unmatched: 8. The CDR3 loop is CAWSTGTGFLQPQHF. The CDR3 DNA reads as TGTGCCTGGAGTACCGGGACAGGGTTTCTTCAGCCCCAGCATTTT.

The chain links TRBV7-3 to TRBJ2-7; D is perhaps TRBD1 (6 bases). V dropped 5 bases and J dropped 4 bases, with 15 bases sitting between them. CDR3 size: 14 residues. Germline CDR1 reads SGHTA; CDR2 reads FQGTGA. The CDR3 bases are TGTGCCAGCAGCCCCTCGGACAGCGTTTACGAGCAGTACTTC. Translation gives CASSPSDSVYEQYF.

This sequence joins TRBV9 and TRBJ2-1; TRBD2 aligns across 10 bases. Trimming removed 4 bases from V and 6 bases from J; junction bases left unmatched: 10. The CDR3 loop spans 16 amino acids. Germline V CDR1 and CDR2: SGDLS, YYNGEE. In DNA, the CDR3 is TGTGCCAGCAGCCCCAGCGAGCGGGAGGGGTTCAATGAGCAGTTCTTC. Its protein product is CASSPSEREGFNEQFF.

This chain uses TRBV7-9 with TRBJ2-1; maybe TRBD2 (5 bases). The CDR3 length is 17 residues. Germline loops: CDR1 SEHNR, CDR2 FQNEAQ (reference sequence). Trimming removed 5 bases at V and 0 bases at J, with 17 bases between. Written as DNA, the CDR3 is TGTGCCAGCAGCCCCCGGGGAGCGCTAAGCTCCTACAATGAGCAGTTCTTC. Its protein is CASSPRGALSSYNEQFF.

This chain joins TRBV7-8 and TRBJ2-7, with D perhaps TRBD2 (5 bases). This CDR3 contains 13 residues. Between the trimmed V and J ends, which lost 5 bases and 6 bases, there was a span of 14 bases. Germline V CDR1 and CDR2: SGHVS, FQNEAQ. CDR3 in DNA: TGTGCCAGCAGCCTCTCGGGGTCTCGCGAGCAGTACTTC. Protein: CASSLSGSREQYF. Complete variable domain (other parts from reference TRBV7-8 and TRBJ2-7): GAGVSQSPRYKVAKRGQDVALRCDPISGHVSLFWYQQALGQGPEFLTYFQNEAQLDKSGLPSDRFFAERPEGSVSTLKIQRTQQEDSAVYLCASSLSGSREQYFGPGTRLTVT.

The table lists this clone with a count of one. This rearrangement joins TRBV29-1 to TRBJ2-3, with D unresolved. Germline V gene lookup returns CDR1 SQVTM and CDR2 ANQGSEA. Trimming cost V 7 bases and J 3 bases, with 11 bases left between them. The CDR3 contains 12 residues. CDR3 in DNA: TGCAGCGGGGTGGGATGGACAGATACGCAGTATTTT. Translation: CSGVGWTDTQYF.

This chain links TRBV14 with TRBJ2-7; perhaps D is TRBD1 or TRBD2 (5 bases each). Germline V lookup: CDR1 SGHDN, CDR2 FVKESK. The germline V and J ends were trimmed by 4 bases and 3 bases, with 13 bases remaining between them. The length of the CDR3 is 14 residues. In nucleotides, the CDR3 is TGTGCCAGCAGCCGACCGGGACCAAGCTACGAGCAGTACTTC. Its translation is CASSRPGPSYEQYF. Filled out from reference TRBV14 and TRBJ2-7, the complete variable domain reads EAGVTQFPSHSVIEKGQTVTLRCDPISGHDNLYWYRRVMGKEIKFLLHFVKESKQDESGMPNNRFLAERTGGTYSTLKVQPAELEDSGVYFCASSRPGPSYEQYFGPGTRLTVT.

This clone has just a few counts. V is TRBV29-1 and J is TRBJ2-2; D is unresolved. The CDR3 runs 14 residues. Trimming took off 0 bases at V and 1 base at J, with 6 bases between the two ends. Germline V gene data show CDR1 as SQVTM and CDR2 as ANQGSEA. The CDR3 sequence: CSVEDRMNTGELFF. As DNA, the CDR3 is TGCAGCGTTGAAGATAGAATGAACACCGGGGAGCTGTTTTTT.

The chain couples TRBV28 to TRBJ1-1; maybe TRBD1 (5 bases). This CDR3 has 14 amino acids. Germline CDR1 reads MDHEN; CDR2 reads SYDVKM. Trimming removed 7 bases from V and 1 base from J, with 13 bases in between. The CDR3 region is CASTRSRANTEAFF. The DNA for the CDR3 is TGTGCCAGCACAAGATCCAGGGCGAACACTGAAGCTTTCTTT.